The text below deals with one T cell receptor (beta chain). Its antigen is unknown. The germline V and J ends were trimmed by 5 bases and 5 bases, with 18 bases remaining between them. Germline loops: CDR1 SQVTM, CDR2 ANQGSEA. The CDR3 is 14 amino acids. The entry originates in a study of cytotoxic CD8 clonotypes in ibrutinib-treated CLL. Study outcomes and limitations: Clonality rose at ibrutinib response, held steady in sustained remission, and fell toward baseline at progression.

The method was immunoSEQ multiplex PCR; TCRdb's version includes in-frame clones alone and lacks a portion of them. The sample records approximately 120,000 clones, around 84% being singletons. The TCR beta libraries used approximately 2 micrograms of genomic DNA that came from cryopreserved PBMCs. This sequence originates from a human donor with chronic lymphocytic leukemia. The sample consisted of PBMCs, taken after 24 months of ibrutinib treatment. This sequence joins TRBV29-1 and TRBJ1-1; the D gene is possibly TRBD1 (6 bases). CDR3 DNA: TGCAGCGTTCGGAGGACGCAGGGGTTAACTGAAGCTTTCTTT. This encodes CSVRRTQGLTEAFF.